The present T cell receptor beta chain was sequenced within a study of T cells in Graves' hyperthyroidism and ophthalmopathy. With 5 bases clipped from V and 2 bases from J, the junction kept 6 bases outside the gene matches. CDR1 and CDR2 from the germline V gene are MNHNS and SASEGT. The CDR3 runs 16 residues. This clonotype has more than one count but fewer than ten. TCR beta CDR3 regions were amplified from RNA transcripts. RT-PCR in the first round (using the HTBI primer set) targeted the TCR CDR3. From the multiplex PCR reads, TCRdb called clonotypes with MiXCR, one entry per CDR3 protein. In the table there are approximately 400,000 distinct CDR3 sequences, about a fifth of which are singletons.

J is TRBJ2-7 and V is TRBV6-1; the match to TRBD2 covers 13 bases. The material sequenced was blood. The TCR comes from a young woman with Graves' hyperthyroidism. CDR3 residues: CASSRGLAGTTYEQYF. In DNA, the CDR3 is TGTGCCAGCAGTAGGGGACTAGCGGGGACTACCTACGAGCAGTACTTC.